This TCR beta chain was identified during a study of blood T cell repertoires in COVID-19. Clones were read by immunoSEQ multiplex PCR, and TCRdb kept only the in-frame ones, dropping some. The sample lists approximately 90,000 clones, about 85% occurring once. This CDR3 is built from 11 residues. V trimming: 5 bases; J trimming: 5 bases; junction bases outside the gene matches: 0. Germline V lookup: CDR1 GTSNPN, CDR2 SVGIG (reference sequence). Sequencing input: peripheral blood. This TCR was sampled from a man in his sixties with acute or convalescent COVID-19. This rearrangement joins TRBV30 to TRBJ1-2; 9 bases match TRBD1. The CDR3, as DNA: TGTGCCTGGGACAGGGGGTATGGCTACACCTTC. This encodes CAWDRGYGYTF. The full variable domain, in which reference TRBV30 and TRBJ1-2 provide the parts outside the CDR3, is SQTIHQWPATLVQPVGSPLSLECTVEGTSNPNLYWYRQAAGRGLQLLFYSVGIGQISSEVPQNLSASRPQDRQFILSSKKLLLSDSGFYLCAWDRGYGYTFGSGTRLTVV.